This T cell receptor (beta chain) was documented in a study of T-cell memory formation after mild COVID-19 (dated by TCRdb to the early 2020s). Regarding the complete study: Most TCR sequence clusters were specific to one of the two donors. In a couple of donors, T-cell clones that expanded and contracted after mild COVID-19 were followed by sequencing TCRalpha and TCRbeta repertoires longitudinally. The cohort comprised two young, previously healthy adult volunteers, one female and one male. Study-wide findings and limitations: The detection of some responding clones in pre-infection memory suggests that pre-existing cross-reactive memory T cells joined the SARS-CoV-2 response. The study covered only a couple of mild cases, and larger cohorts including severe cases with pre-infection samples were considered necessary. Contracting CD4+ clones were found mainly in CM and EM memory subsets, while CD8+ clones were enriched in EMRA. SARS-CoV-2 specificity of the second-wave clones peaking on day 37 was not confirmed. Clones contracting from day 15 to 85 had balanced CD4/CD8 phenotypes, while a second wave expanding from day 15 to 37 was biased towards CD4+.

The reads were generated on an Illumina NovaSeq 6000. TCRalpha and TCRbeta cDNA libraries were constructed by 5'RACE with constant-segment primers, with sample barcodes and unique molecular identifiers being introduced. Trizol reagent was used to extract RNA from every sample. The libraries were amplified in two PCR steps, and the second step added a second sample barcode and Illumina TruSeq adapters. Libraries were sequenced on an Illumina NovaSeq with 2 x 150 bp paired-end reads. Regarding the original processing steps: Demultiplexing of reads and collapsing into UMI-guided consensus sequences were performed with migec v1.2.7. With mixcr v2.1.11, UMI consensuses were aligned to TRA and TRB V and J templates and assembled into clonotypes. A clonotype was counted as expanded or contracted only when both edgeR and NoisET called the clonotype significant, with the noise models trained on biological replicates. For edgeR calls, the cutoffs were a false discovery rate-adjusted p below 0.01 and a log2 fold-change threshold of 1. PCA with hierarchical clustering of max-normalized trajectories of the 1000 most abundant clonotypes was used as exploratory dynamics analysis. The CD4 or CD8 phenotype of responding clones was assigned using the separately sequenced CD4+ and CD8+ repertoires. The public reads were reprocessed in TCRdb via fastp at Q25 and MiXCR, keeping in-frame beta chains. CDR3 protein sequences are deduplicated, and each keeps its most common genes and DNA. TCRdb, not the original authors, processed these V and J calls. In this sample the table shows 300,000 or so distinct CDR3 sequences, 15% to 20% of which occur a single time. Of the sample, 22% is held by the ten largest clones.

According to the germline V gene (reference sequence), CDR1 reads DFQATT and CDR2 reads SNEGSKA. Between the V and J ends, shortened by 3 bases and 4 bases respectively, the junction contains 9 bases. The CDR3 numbers 12 residues from cysteine through phenylalanine. The kept DNA is CDR3 alone, 36 bases in frame from the first base. Ficoll-Paque density gradient centrifugation was the method used to isolate PBMCs. As regards this clonotype: Its target antigen remains unknown. Base qualities are not at hand, and no much larger clone is one base apart.

This receptor chain uses TRBV20-1 and TRBJ1-2; D gene: possibly TRBD1, on 6 matching bases. The sample consisted of PBMCs or a T cell subset sorted from them (not recorded which). The clonotype originates from a man between 18 and 29 years old who had mild COVID-19 (a few samples of this study predate the infection). The sample titles of this study are shuffled in the database, so cell type and time point are left out; the donor was told from shared clones. The CDR3 is CSARTGPYGYTF. The DNA is as follows: TGCAGTGCTAGGACAGGACCCTATGGCTACACCTTC.